This T cell receptor beta chain appears in the sequencing data of a study of blood T cell repertoires in COVID-19. The wider study: T cells, B-cell-depleted T cells, or PBMCs provided the cDNA or gDNA that served as material.

Authors' analysis steps: For nucleated cells, counts were estimated from reference gene primer amplification. Profiled with immunoSEQ multiplex PCR; TCRdb holds only in-frame clones, not every one. Clonal size and the V and J genes are those of that table, whereas D and trimming came from the DNA. Among some 25,000 clones listed, roughly nine tenths were seen once. Germline trimming cut 4 bases from V and 8 bases from J; bases unmatched to any gene: 12. The CDR3 runs to 16 residues. Germline V gene data show CDR1 as SGHAT and CDR2 as FQNNGV. The TCR originated in a human donor in a cohort sampled during active COVID-19. The rearrangement links TRBV11-2 to TRBJ2-1; 9 bases align to TRBD2. Sequencing used peripheral blood. The CDR3 DNA reads TGTGCCAGCAGCTCCCTTGGCGGGAGGGCTAGTGATGAGCAGTTCTTC. This sequence encodes CASSSLGGRASDEQFF.